This TCR beta chain was obtained from a study of T cells expressing NK-cell markers. Study-wide background: The study sequenced eight donors, seven HCMV-seropositive and one seronegative.

From its re-call of the 5' RACE reads, TCRdb lists each CDR3 protein once, without DNA. This table lists approximately 550,000 distinct CDR3 sequences. The germline gives CDR1 SQVTM, CDR2 ANQGSEA. The CDR3 runs to 14 residues. The sequence came from a young man in good health. This chain joins TRBV29-1 and TRBJ1-2; the D gene TCRdb calls, TRBD1, cannot be checked with no DNA. The sequenced sample was blood T cells: a sorted CD56 or NKG2C T cell subset, CD4+ or CD8+ T cells, or bulk PBMC T cells (not recorded which). The CDR3 sequence is CSVPGTGVTNGYTF.